A selection of T cell receptor beta chains follows, all from one sample in a study of cytomegalovirus exposure and HLA in healthy donors. The repertoire was sequenced with immunoSEQ multiplex PCR; TCRdb's copy has only in-frame clones and lacks some. Altogether 100,000 or so clones are present, around four fifths being singletons, with the ten largest covering 4.1%. The sequenced sample was PBMCs. Source of these receptors: a man aged 35-49 years in good health and CMV-seronegative. The CDR3 runs from the conserved cysteine through the conserved F or W. The order of the fields is D gene, J gene, V gene, clone size, CDR3 DNA, CDR3 protein. The D gene is left open where the match is weak. Not every row has a clone size; where given, it reads once, few, many or a size class.

D: TRBD2
J: TRBJ2-1
V: TRBV5-4
size: NA
DNA: TGTGCCAGCAGCTTGCGGACTAGCGGGGGGTTGAATGAGCAGTTCTTC
CDR3: CASSLRTSGGLNEQFF

D: NA
J: TRBJ1-2
V: TRBV5-5
size: once
DNA: TGTGCCAGCAGCCCTGTAGTTTCCCCCTATGGCTACACCTTC
CDR3: CASSPVVSPYGYTF

D: TRBD2
J: TRBJ2-5
V: TRBV6-4
size: NA
DNA: TGTGCCAGCAAAGGGGAAGGCGGGGGGGAGACCCAGTACTTC
CDR3: CASKGEGGGETQYF

D: NA
J: TRBJ1-4
V: TRBV4-2
size: once
DNA: TGTGCCAGCAGCCAAGCCGGGGGGGCAAATGAAAAACTGTTTTTT
CDR3: CASSQAGGANEKLFF

D: NA
J: TRBJ2-3
V: TRBV25-1
size: NA
DNA: TGTGCCAGCAGTGAATGGAGGGGCACAGATACGCAGTATTTT
CDR3: CASSEWRGTDTQYF

D: NA
J: TRBJ2-7
V: TRBV7-9
size: NA
DNA: TGTGCCAGCAGCTTAGTGGGGGCGGCGGGACAGAGCTACGAGCAGTACTTC
CDR3: CASSLVGAAGQSYEQYF

D: NA
J: TRBJ2-7
V: TRBV30
size: NA
DNA: TGTGCCTGGAGTGTATCTCGGTCCGGCGAGCAGTACTTC
CDR3: CAWSVSRSGEQYF

D: TRBD1
J: TRBJ1-3
V: TRBV2
size: NA
DNA: TGTGCCAGCACATTACAGGGGGCCGCAGGAAACACCATATATTTT
CDR3: CASTLQGAAGNTIYF

D: NA
J: TRBJ1-2
V: TRBV5-1
size: few
DNA: TGCGCCAGCAGCTTGGCGGTGCCCCAGGGCTATGGCTACACCTTC
CDR3: CASSLAVPQGYGYTF

D: NA
J: TRBJ1-1
V: TRBV19
size: NA
DNA: TGTGCCAGTAGTATAGATTACCGGGAAACTGAAGCTTTCTTT
CDR3: CASSIDYRETEAFF

D: NA
J: TRBJ1-6
V: TRBV7-9
size: NA
DNA: TGTGCCAGCATTTTACACCCGGGGAGCTCCTATAATTCACCCCTCCACTTT
CDR3: CASILHPGSSYNSPLHF

D: TRBD1
J: TRBJ1-2
V: TRBV14
size: NA
DNA: TGTGCCAGCAGCTACCGGACAGGGGATGGCTACACCTTC
CDR3: CASSYRTGDGYTF

D: NA
J: TRBJ2-2
V: TRBV28
size: NA
DNA: TGTGCCAGCAGTTTGTGGGGGGACACCGGGGAGCTGTTTTTT
CDR3: CASSLWGDTGELFF

D: NA
J: TRBJ2-3
V: TRBV5-1
size: NA
DNA: TGCGCCAGCAGCTTGGCCGGCACAGATACGCAGTATTTT
CDR3: CASSLAGTDTQYF

D: NA
J: TRBJ1-2
V: TRBV11-2
size: NA
DNA: TGTGCCAGCAGCCTATTAGGGGAGGGTATCTATGGCTACACCTTC
CDR3: CASSLLGEGIYGYTF

D: NA
J: TRBJ2-3
V: TRBV5-4
size: NA
DNA: TGTGCCAGCAGCTTAACGGCGGCGGTCACAGATACGCAGTATTTT
CDR3: CASSLTAAVTDTQYF

D: TRBD1
J: TRBJ1-6
V: TRBV7-2
size: NA
DNA: TGTGCCAGCAGCTTAAGGGACAGGGGAAGGCCCCTCCACTTT
CDR3: CASSLRDRGRPLHF

D: NA
J: TRBJ1-2
V: TRBV27
size: NA
DNA: TGTGCCAGCAGCGGGAGGGGGACCTATGGCTACACCTTC
CDR3: CASSGRGTYGYTF

D: TRBD1
J: TRBJ1-1
V: TRBV7-9
size: NA
DNA: TGTGCCAGCAGCAGACAGGGGCTCAACACTGAAGCTTTCTTT
CDR3: CASSRQGLNTEAFF

D: TRBD1
J: TRBJ1-3
V: TRBV2
size: once
DNA: TGTGCCAGCAAATGGACCCCAGGGGGCGTAAACACCATATATTTT
CDR3: CASKWTPGGVNTIYF

D: NA
J: TRBJ1-5
V: TRBV2
size: once
DNA: TGTGCCAGCGGCTTATCCCCCGATCAGCCCCAGCATTTT
CDR3: CASGLSPDQPQHF

D: TRBD2
J: TRBJ2-1
V: TRBV9
size: NA
DNA: TGTGCCAGCAGCGTGGACCGGGGGGGTGAGCAGTTCTTC
CDR3: CASSVDRGGEQFF

D: NA
J: TRBJ1-1
V: TRBV9
size: few
DNA: TGTGCCAGCAGCGCTCAGGACTCGCCGAGGGACACTGAAGCTTTCTTT
CDR3: CASSAQDSPRDTEAFF

D: NA
J: TRBJ1-1
V: TRBV7-8
size: NA
DNA: TGTGCCAGCAGCCACGGGAGTTACAACACTGAAGCTTTCTTT
CDR3: CASSHGSYNTEAFF

D: TRBD2
J: TRBJ2-2
V: TRBV7-2
size: once
DNA: TGTGCCAGCAGCTTAGGGACTAGCGCGGGCACCGGGGAGCTGTTTTTT
CDR3: CASSLGTSAGTGELFF

D: NA
J: TRBJ1-1
V: TRBV27
size: few
DNA: TGTGCCAGCACCTTAAGGGCAGGGGTCACTGAAGCTTTCTTT
CDR3: CASTLRAGVTEAFF

D: NA
J: TRBJ1-3
V: TRBV4-1
size: NA
DNA: TGCGCCAGCAGCCAACTGGACTTACTCCCCTTCTCTGGAAACACCATATATTTT
CDR3: CASSQLDLLPFSGNTIYF

D: TRBD2
J: TRBJ2-3
V: TRBV27
size: NA
DNA: TGTGCCAGCAGTCGGACTAGCGGGGGTTTGACAGATACGCAGTATTTT
CDR3: CASSRTSGGLTDTQYF

D: NA
J: TRBJ1-3
V: TRBV28
size: NA
DNA: TGTGCCAGCAGCCTATTGTTGCGAGCTGGAAACACCATATATTTT
CDR3: CASSLLLRAGNTIYF

D: TRBD1
J: TRBJ1-1
V: TRBV5-1
size: NA
DNA: TGCGCCAGCAGCTTGGAACAGGGGAGCACTGAAGCTTTCTTT
CDR3: CASSLEQGSTEAFF

D: NA
J: TRBJ2-5
V: TRBV5-1
size: NA
DNA: TGCGCCAGCAGCTTGGGGAGGGAGACCCAGTACTTC
CDR3: CASSLGRETQYF

D: TRBD1
J: TRBJ2-1
V: TRBV10-3
size: NA
DNA: TGTGCCATCAGTGACTCTGTGAGGGGGCATTACAATGAGCAGTTCTTC
CDR3: CAISDSVRGHYNEQFF

D: NA
J: TRBJ1-5
V: TRBV10-1
size: few
DNA: TGCGCCAGCAGTGAAGCGCTAGGGAGGGGCGGGAGGGTTAATCAGCCCCAGCATTTT
CDR3: CASSEALGRGGRVNQPQHF

D: TRBD2
J: TRBJ2-3
V: TRBV28
size: NA
DNA: TGTGCCAGCAGTAGTCGGGGGGGCACAGATACGCAGTATTTT
CDR3: CASSSRGGTDTQYF

D: TRBD1
J: TRBJ2-3
V: TRBV19
size: few
DNA: TGTGCCAGTAGTAAACGGGACAGGGGCACAGATACGCAGTATTTT
CDR3: CASSKRDRGTDTQYF

D: NA
J: TRBJ2-5
V: TRBV9
size: NA
DNA: TGTGCCAGCAGCGTAGGGACGGGGGGCCAGACCCAGTACTTC
CDR3: CASSVGTGGQTQYF

D: NA
J: TRBJ1-5
V: TRBV2
size: NA
DNA: TGTGCCAGCAGTGATGGGGGGAATCAGCCCCAGCATTTT
CDR3: CASSDGGNQPQHF

D: TRBD1
J: TRBJ1-1
V: TRBV5-1
size: NA
DNA: TGCGCCAGCAGCGGAACAGGGGGGGAAGCTTTCTTT
CDR3: CASSGTGGEAFF

D: TRBD1
J: TRBJ1-2
V: TRBV5-1
size: NA
DNA: TGCGCCAGCAGCCCAAATGACAGGACAGGGCCTGGCTACACCTTC
CDR3: CASSPNDRTGPGYTF

D: NA
J: TRBJ2-2
V: TRBV28
size: few
DNA: TGTGCCAGCGGCGACTTTTTCACCGGGGAGCTGTTTTTT
CDR3: CASGDFFTGELFF

D: NA
J: TRBJ2-3
V: TRBV7-6
size: NA
DNA: TGTGCCAGCAGGCCGGCACAGTCCCCCACAGATACGCAGTATTTT
CDR3: CASRPAQSPTDTQYF

D: NA
J: TRBJ2-7
V: TRBV2
size: NA
DNA: TGTGCCAGCAGTGAGGCTTTGTCCTACGAGCAGTACTTC
CDR3: CASSEALSYEQYF

D: NA
J: TRBJ1-1
V: TRBV7-9
size: NA
DNA: TGTGCCAGCAGCTTACAGGGTATGAACACTGAAGCTTTCTTT
CDR3: CASSLQGMNTEAFF

D: NA
J: TRBJ2-4
V: TRBV6-5
size: few
DNA: TGTGCCAGCAGTCCCCCGGGAGTCGCCAAAAACATTCAGTACTTC
CDR3: CASSPPGVAKNIQYF

D: TRBD2
J: TRBJ2-5
V: TRBV15
size: NA
DNA: TGTGCCACCAGCGGTTCCGGGACTAGAAAAGAGACCCAGTACTTC
CDR3: CATSGSGTRKETQYF

D: NA
J: TRBJ1-1
V: TRBV19
size: NA
DNA: TGTGCCAGTAGCAGACAGGAGAACACTGAAGCTTTCTTT
CDR3: CASSRQENTEAFF

D: NA
J: TRBJ2-2
V: TRBV7-7
size: few
DNA: TGTGCCAGCAGCCAAGCGGCGGACCGTGTGAACACCGGGGAGCTGTTTTTT
CDR3: CASSQAADRVNTGELFF

D: NA
J: TRBJ1-3
V: TRBV29-1
size: NA
DNA: TGCAGCGTTGAAGAGGGGCATACAGCTGGAAACACCATATATTTT
CDR3: CSVEEGHTAGNTIYF

D: TRBD2
J: TRBJ2-1
V: TRBV6-6
size: NA
DNA: TGTGCCAGCAGTTACTCGCTAGGACTAGCCAATGAGCAGTTCTTC
CDR3: CASSYSLGLANEQFF

D: TRBD1
J: TRBJ2-7
V: TRBV6-6
size: few
DNA: TGTGCCAGCAGTTTAGGACAGGGGGTAGGGTACTTC
CDR3: CASSLGQGVGYF

D: NA
J: TRBJ2-5
V: TRBV7-7
size: once
DNA: TGTGCCAGCAGCCTCAGGACAGCACAGGAGACCCAGTACTTC
CDR3: CASSLRTAQETQYF

D: TRBD1
J: TRBJ2-1
V: TRBV27
size: NA
DNA: TGTGCCAGCAGTTTGTCTCCCACCCGACAGGGCCCACCGAATGAGCAGTTCTTC
CDR3: CASSLSPTRQGPPNEQFF